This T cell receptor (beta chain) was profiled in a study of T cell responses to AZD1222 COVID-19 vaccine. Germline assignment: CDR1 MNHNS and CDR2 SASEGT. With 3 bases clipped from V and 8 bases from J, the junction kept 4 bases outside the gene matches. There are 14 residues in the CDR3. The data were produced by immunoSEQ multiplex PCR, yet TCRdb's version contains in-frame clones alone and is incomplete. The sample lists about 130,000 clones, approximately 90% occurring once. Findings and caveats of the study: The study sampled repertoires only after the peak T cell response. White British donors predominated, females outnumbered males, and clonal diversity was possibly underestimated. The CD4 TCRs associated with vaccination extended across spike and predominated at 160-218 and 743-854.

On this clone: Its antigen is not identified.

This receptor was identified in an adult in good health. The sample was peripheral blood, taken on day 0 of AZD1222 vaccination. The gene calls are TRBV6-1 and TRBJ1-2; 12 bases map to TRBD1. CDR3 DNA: TGTGCCAGCAGTGACCTGGGGACAGGGGGCGGCTACACCTTC. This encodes CASSDLGTGGGYTF.